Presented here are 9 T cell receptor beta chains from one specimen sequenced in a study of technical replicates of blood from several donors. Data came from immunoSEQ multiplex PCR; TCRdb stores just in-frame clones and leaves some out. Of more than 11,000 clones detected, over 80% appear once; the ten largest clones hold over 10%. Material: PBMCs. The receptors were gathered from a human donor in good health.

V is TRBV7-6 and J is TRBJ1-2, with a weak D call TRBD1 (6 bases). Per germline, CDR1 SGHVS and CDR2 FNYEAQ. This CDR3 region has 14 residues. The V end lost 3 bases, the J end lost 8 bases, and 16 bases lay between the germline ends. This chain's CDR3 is CASSFAAGHPGYTF. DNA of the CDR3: TGTGCCAGCAGCTTCGCAGCGGGACACCCGGGCTACACCTTC.

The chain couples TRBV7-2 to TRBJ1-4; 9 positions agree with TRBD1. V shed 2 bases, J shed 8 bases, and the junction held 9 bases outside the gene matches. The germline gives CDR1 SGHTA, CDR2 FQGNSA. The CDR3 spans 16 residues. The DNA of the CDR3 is TGTGCCAGCAGCTTAAGGCGGGACAGGGTGGGGGAAAAACTGTTTTTT. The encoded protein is CASSLRRDRVGEKLFF.

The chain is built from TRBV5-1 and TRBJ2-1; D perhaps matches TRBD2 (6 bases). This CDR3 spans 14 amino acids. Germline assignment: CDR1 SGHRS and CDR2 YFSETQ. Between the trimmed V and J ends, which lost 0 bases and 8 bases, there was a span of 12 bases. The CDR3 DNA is TGCGCCAGCAGCTTGGGACTAGGAGCGGATGAGCAGTTCTTC. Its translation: CASSLGLGADEQFF. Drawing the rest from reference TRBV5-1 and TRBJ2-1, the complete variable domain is KAGVTQTPRYLIKTRGQQVTLSCSPISGHRSVSWYQQTPGQGLQFLFEYFSETQRNKGNFPGRFSGRQFSNSRSEMNVSTLELGDSALYLCASSLGLGADEQFFGPGTRLTVL.

The CDR3 DNA sequence: TGTGCCTGGAGTGTACCGGGGATAGCTTTGCATGAGCAGTTCTTC. It specifies CAWSVPGIALHEQFF. The gene calls are TRBV30 and TRBJ2-1; tentative D call: TRBD2 (5 bases). This CDR3 has 15 amino acids. V was pared by 0 bases and J by 8 bases, with 17 bases between. Germline V gene lookup returns CDR1 GTSNPN and CDR2 SVGIG (reference sequence).

The CDR3, as DNA: TGTGCCAGCAGTTACTCCAGGGTTGGAAACACCATATATTTT. Translation gives CASSYSRVGNTIYF. This chain uses TRBV6-5 with TRBJ1-3, with D tentatively TRBD1 (5 bases). V was pared by 0 bases and J by 3 bases, with 6 bases between. The CDR3 totals 14 residues. Germline V lookup: CDR1 MNHEY, CDR2 SVGAGI.

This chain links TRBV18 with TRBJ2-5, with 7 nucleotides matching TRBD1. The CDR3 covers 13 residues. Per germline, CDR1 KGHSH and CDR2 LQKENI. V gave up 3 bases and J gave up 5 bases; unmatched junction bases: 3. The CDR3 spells CASSPRQGETQYF. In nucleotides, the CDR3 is TGTGCCAGCTCACCCCGACAGGGTGAGACCCAGTACTTC. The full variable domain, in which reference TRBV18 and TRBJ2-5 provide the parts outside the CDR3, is NAGVMQNPRHLVRRRGQEARLRCSPMKGHSHVYWYRQLPEEGLKFMVYLQKENIIDESGMPKERFSAEFPKEGPSILRIQQVVRGDSAAYFCASSPRQGETQYFGPGTRLLVL.

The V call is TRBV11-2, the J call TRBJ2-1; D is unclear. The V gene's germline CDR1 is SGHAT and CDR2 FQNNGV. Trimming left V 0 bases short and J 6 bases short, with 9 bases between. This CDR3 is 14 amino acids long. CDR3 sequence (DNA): TGTGCCAGCAGCTTAGAAGAGATTCGCAATGAGCAGTTCTTC. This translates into CASSLEEIRNEQFF. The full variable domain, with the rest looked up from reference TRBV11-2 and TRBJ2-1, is EAGVAQSPRYKIIEKRQSVAFWCNPISGHATLYWYQQILGQGPKLLIQFQNNGVVDDSQLPKDRFSAERLKGVDSTLKIQPAKLEDSAVYLCASSLEEIRNEQFFGPGTRLTVL.

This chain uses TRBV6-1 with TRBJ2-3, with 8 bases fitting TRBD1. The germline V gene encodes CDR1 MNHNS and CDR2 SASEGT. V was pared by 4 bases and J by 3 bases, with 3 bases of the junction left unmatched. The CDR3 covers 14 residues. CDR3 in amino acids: CASSVNRGTDTQYF. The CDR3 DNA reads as TGTGCCAGCAGTGTCAACAGGGGGACAGATACGCAGTATTTT.

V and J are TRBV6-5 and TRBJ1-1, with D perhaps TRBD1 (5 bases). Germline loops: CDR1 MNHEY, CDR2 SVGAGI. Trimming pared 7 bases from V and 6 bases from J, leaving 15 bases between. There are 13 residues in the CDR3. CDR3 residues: CASTGHLVAEAFF. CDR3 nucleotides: TGTGCCAGCACCGGACATCTCGTCGCTGAAGCTTTCTTT.